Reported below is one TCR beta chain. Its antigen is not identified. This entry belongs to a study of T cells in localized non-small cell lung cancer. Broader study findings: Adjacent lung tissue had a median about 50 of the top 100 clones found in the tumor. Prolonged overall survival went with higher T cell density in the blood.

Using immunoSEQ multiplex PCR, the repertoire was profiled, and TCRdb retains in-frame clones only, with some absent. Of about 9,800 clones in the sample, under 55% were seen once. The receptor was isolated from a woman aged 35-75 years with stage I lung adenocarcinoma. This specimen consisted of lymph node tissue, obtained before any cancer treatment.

Here the CDR3 reads CASNPDGIYEQYF. CDR3 DNA sequence: TGTGCCAGCAACCCGGACGGTATCTACGAGCAGTACTTC. The chain links TRBV2 to TRBJ2-7; D is undetermined. The CDR3 runs to 13 residues. Trimming stripped 7 bases from V and 3 bases from J, with 13 bases between. Germline V gives CDR1 SNHLY, CDR2 FYNNEI.